This T cell receptor (beta chain) derives from a study of OX40 agonist ivuxolimab in advanced cancers. Notes on the study in general: Expanded clones were, on average, more numerous among CD8+ T cells than CD4+. Clones of CD4+ and CD8+ blood T cells grew by week 6 at doses of 0.1 to 3.0 mg/kg.

With regard to this clone: What it binds is unknown.

Germline V gene data show CDR1 as ENHRY and CDR2 as SYGVKD. The CDR3 loop spans 15 amino acids. V was trimmed by 2 bases and J by 4 bases, leaving 11 bases between them. Systemic immunosuppression or a history of autoimmune disease excluded patients. Produced via immunoSEQ multiplex PCR; TCRdb's table is partial and in-frame only. Altogether more than 20,000 clones are present, about 80% being singletons, with the ten largest covering approximately 35%. Sequences were derived from CD4+ or CD8+ T cells sorted from blood, sampled in a trial of the OX40 agonist ivuxolimab. This rearrangement joins TRBV10-3 to TRBJ1-4, with TRBD1 as a possible D gene (5 bases). This TCR was recovered from an adult with an advanced solid tumor such as melanoma, head and neck, liver or kidney cancer. CDR3 region: CAISEEGRVNEKLFF. CDR3 coding DNA: TGTGCCATCAGTGAGGAGGGGCGCGTTAATGAAAAACTGTTTTTT.